This T cell receptor beta chain appears in the sequencing data of a study of cytomegalovirus exposure and HLA in healthy donors. General study findings and limits: Cytomegalovirus association was assigned to approximately 160 TCR beta chains.

This PCR relied on a set of 60 Vbeta primers and 13 Jbeta primers. Clones were sequenced by immunoSEQ multiplex PCR, and TCRdb holds only the in-frame ones, with some missing. Seen here are 95,000 to 150,000 clones, 80% observed once, and the top ten hold approximately 10%. A remark on this clone: The target antigen is unknown.

The CDR3 contains 14 residues. Trimming took 3 bases from V and 0 from J, leaving 8 bases between them. Germline V gene data show CDR1 as MNHEY and CDR2 as SMNVEV (reference sequence). The TCR was taken from a man aged 30-40 years in good health and CMV-seropositive. The chain recombines TRBV27 with TRBJ1-2; unclear D gene. Sequencing input: PBMCs. CDR3 nucleotide sequence: TGTGCCAGCAGTTTTAGCAGAGCTAACTATGGCTACACCTTC. Translated: CASSFSRANYGYTF.